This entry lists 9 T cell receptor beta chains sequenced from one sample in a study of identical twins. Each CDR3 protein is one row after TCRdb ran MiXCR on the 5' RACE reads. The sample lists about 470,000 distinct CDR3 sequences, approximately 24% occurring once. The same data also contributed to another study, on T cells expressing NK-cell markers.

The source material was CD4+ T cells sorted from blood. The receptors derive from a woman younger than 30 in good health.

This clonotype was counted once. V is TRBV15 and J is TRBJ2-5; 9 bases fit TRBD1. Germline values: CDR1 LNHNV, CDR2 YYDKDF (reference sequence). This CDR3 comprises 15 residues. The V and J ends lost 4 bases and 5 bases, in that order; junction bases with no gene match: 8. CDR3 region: CATSNPGQGYETQYF. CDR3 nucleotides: TGTGCCACCAGCAACCCGGGACAGGGATATGAGACCCAGTACTTC.

As DNA, the CDR3 is TGTGCCAGCGGCGCGCAGTATTTT. It yields the protein CASGAQYF. The rearrangement joins TRBV2 to TRBJ2-3; D not resolved. Trimming took off 8 bases at V and 10 bases at J, with 4 bases between the two ends. Germline-derived CDR1 and CDR2 are SNHLY and FYNNEI. This CDR3 region has 8 residues. Filled out from reference TRBV2 and TRBJ2-3, the complete variable domain reads EPEVTQTPSHQVTQMGQEVILRCVPISNHLYFYWYRQILGQKVEFLVSFYNNEISEKSEIFDDQFSVERPDGSNFTLKIRSTKLEDSAMYFCASGAQYFGPGTRLTVL.

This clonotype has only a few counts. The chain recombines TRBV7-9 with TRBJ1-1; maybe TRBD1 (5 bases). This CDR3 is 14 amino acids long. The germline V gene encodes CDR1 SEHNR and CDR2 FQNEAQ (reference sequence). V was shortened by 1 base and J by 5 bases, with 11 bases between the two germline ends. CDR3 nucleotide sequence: TGTGCCAGCAGCTTAGTCGGGGGGACTACTGAAGCTTTCTTT. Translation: CASSLVGGTTEAFF.

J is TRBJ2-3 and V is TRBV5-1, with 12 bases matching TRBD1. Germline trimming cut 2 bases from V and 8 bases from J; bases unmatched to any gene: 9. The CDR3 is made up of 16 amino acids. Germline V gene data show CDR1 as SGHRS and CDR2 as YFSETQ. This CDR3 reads CASSLPGQGASGTQYF. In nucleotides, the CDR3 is TGCGCCAGCAGCTTACCGGGACAGGGGGCGAGCGGTACGCAGTATTTT.

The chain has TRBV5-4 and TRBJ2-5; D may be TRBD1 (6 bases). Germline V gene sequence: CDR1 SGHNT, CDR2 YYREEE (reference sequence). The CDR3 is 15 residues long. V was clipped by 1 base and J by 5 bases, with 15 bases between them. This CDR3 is CASSLLSGVGETQYF. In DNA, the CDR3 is TGTGCCAGCAGCTTGTTGTCAGGGGTCGGTGAGACCCAGTACTTC.

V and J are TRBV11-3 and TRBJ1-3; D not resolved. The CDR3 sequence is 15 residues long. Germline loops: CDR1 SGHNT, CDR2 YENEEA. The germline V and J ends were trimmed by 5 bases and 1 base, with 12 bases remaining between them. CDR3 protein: CASSLGYTSGNTIYF. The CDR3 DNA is TGTGCCAGCAGCCTGGGGTATACGTCTGGAAACACCATATATTTT.

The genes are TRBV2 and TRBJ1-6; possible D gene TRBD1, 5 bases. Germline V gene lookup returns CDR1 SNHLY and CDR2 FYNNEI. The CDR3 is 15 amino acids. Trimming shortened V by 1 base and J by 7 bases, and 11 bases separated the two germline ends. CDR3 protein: CASSEGRARNSPLHF. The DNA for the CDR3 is TGTGCCAGCAGTGAAGGCAGGGCAAGGAATTCACCCCTCCACTTT.

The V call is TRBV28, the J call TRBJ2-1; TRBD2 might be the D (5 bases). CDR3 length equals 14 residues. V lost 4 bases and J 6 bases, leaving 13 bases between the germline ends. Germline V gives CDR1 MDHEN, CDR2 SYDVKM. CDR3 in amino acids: CASSSASFVNEQFF. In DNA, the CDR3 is TGTGCCAGCAGTTCGGCTAGCTTCGTCAATGAGCAGTTCTTC. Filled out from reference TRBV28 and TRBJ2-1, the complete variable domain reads DVKVTQSSRYLVKRTGEKVFLECVQDMDHENMFWYRQDPGLGLRLIYFSYDVKMKEKGDIPEGYSVSREKKERFSLILESASTNQTSMYLCASSSASFVNEQFFGPGTRLTVL.

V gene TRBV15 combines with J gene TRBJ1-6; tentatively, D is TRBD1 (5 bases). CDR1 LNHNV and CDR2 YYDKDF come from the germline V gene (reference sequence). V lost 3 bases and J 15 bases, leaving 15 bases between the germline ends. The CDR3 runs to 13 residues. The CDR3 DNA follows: TGTGCCACCAGCAGCCCCGACAGACGATTCCTCCACTTT. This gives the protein CATSSPDRRFLHF.